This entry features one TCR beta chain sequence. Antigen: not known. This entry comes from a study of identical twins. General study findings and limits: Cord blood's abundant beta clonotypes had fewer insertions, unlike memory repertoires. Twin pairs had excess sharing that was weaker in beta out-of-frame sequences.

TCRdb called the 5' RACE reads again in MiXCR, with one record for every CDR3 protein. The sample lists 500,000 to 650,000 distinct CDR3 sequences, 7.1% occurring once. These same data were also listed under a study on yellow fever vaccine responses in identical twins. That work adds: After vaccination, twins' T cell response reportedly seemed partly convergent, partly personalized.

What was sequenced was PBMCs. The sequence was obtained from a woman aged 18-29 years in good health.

CDR3 bases: TGCAGTGCGCCCCTCGTTGGGGAAGCCCAGCATTTT. As protein: CSAPLVGEAQHF. The chain employs TRBV20-1 and TRBJ1-5; D gene unclear. Germline CDR1 is DFQATT and CDR2 is SNEGSKA (reference sequence). CDR3 size: 12 residues. V was pared by 6 bases and J by 11 bases, with 17 bases between.